The clone carrying this T cell receptor beta chain has more than one count but fewer than ten. The antigen remains undetermined. The entry originates in a study of post-analysis software for immune sequencing data. As for the study in general: Patients with relapsing-remitting, secondary progressive and progressive-relapsing multiple sclerosis courses were all represented. General observations from the study: In multiple sclerosis, normalized Chao1 diversity was significantly below that of controls. Samples made in the same batch grouped tightly together by F measure.

Tagging with unique molecular identifiers was a feature of the TCR beta cDNA libraries. Input of roughly 0.9 to 11 million T cells yielded approximately 500,000 cDNA molecules. One entry per CDR3 protein, called by TCRdb with MiXCR from the PCR reads. The sample holds about 680,000 distinct CDR3 sequences, 55% to 60% seen once. This TCR was recovered from a girl aged 2 to 9 with multiple sclerosis. Sequenced material: blood.

The CDR3 bases are TGCAGTGCTAGAGATGAATCGCGGGGGAGACCCTACGAGCAGTACTTC. It translates to CSARDESRGRPYEQYF. This rearrangement joins TRBV20-1 to TRBJ2-5; 7 nucleotides agree with TRBD2. The J call may be faulty, since TRBJ2-7 better matches the DNA end. There are 16 residues in the CDR3. Germline V gene sequence: CDR1 DFQATT, CDR2 SNEGSKA (reference sequence).